A single sample gave rise to the 10 T cell receptor beta chains below, sequenced in a study of CD8 T cells in ankylosing spondylitis. TCRdb itself ran the 5' RACE reads through MiXCR, one entry per CDR3 protein. In the table there are some 250,000 distinct CDR3 sequences, about 24% of which are singletons. The source material was blood, either unsorted or a sorted T cell fraction (not recorded which). The receptors here all came from a male donor with ankylosing spondylitis or in good health (not recorded which).

The CDR3, as DNA: TGTGCCAGCAGCGTGCGGGGTCAAGAGACCCAGTACTTC. Residues: CASSVRGQETQYF. This rearrangement joins TRBV9 to TRBJ2-5, with D maybe TRBD2 (6 bases). CDR3 length: 13 residues. Germline-derived CDR1 and CDR2 are SGDLS and YYNGEE. The ends were cut back, 2 bases at V and 2 bases at J, with 7 bases in the middle.

The chain couples TRBV6-2 or TRBV6-3 to TRBJ2-7, with TRBD1 matching over 12 bases. V trimming: 6 bases; J trimming: 5 bases; junction bases outside the gene matches: 8. CDR3 length: 15 amino acids. CDR1 is MNHEY and CDR2 is SVGEGT in the germline V gene. The CDR3 DNA follows: TGTGCCAGCAGAACCGGGGACAGGGGGCCCCACGAGCAGTACTTC. Translated, it gives CASRTGDRGPHEQYF.

This clonotype was observed a few times. V is TRBV30 and J is TRBJ1-1; 7 positions match TRBD1. Germline CDR1 and CDR2: GTSNPN and SVGIG (reference sequence). Trimming removed 3 bases from V and 1 base from J; junction bases left unmatched: 8. This CDR3 is 15 amino acids long. The chain's CDR3 is CAWSAAGTANTEAFF. For the CDR3, the DNA is TGTGCCTGGAGCGCGGCCGGGACAGCGAACACTGAAGCTTTCTTT. Variable domain in full (rest from reference TRBV30 and TRBJ1-1): SQTIHQWPATLVQPVGSPLSLECTVEGTSNPNLYWYRQAAGRGLQLLFYSVGIGQISSEVPQNLSASRPQDRQFILSSKKLLLSDSGFYLCAWSAAGTANTEAFFGQGTRLTVV.

The rearrangement links TRBV18 to TRBJ2-7, with a tentative D call TRBD1 (6 bases). The CDR3 totals 15 residues. V lost 2 bases, J lost 4 bases, and 15 bases lay in between. Looked up from germline, CDR1 is KGHSH and CDR2 is LQKENI. CDR3 DNA: TGTGCCAGCTCACCAAGAAGGACAGAGAGTTACGAGCAGTACTTC. The encoded protein is CASSPRRTESYEQYF.

The chain links TRBV4-1 to TRBJ2-1, with a tentative D call TRBD2 (5 bases). The CDR3 spans 15 residues. From germline, CDR1 is MGHRA and CDR2 YSYEKL. V lost 4 bases and J lost 0, with 10 bases in between. This CDR3 is CASSPRVSSYNEQFF. CDR3 nucleotides: TGCGCCAGCAGCCCGCGGGTTAGCTCCTACAATGAGCAGTTCTTC.

This rearrangement joins TRBV2 to TRBJ2-2; a weak D match, TRBD1 (5 bases). CDR3 length: 13 amino acids. CDR1 and CDR2 from the germline V gene are SNHLY and FYNNEI. The germline V and J ends were trimmed by 6 bases and 6 bases, with 11 bases remaining between them. The CDR3 sequence is CASRGLRAGELFF. The CDR3 DNA sequence: TGTGCCAGCAGGGGGCTCCGGGCCGGGGAGCTGTTTTTT.

The chain is built from TRBV12-3 or TRBV12-4 and TRBJ1-1, with TRBD1 matching 8 bases. The CDR3 length is 15 residues. The ends lost 6 bases at V and 1 base at J; junction bases unmatched: 7. CDR3 DNA sequence: TGTGCCAGCAGCCCCGCGGACAGGGCGAACACTGAAGCTTTCTTT. This gives the protein CASSPADRANTEAFF.

V is TRBV20-1 and J is TRBJ2-1, with 7 bases matching TRBD1. Germline trimming cut 0 bases from V and 9 bases from J; bases unmatched to any gene: 8. This CDR3 comprises 14 residues. The germline V gene has CDR1 DFQATT and CDR2 SNEGSKA (reference sequence). The CDR3 protein is CSARDKDRFGEQFF. CDR3 nucleotides: TGCAGTGCTAGAGACAAGGACAGGTTCGGTGAGCAGTTCTTC.

The gene calls are TRBV6-4 and TRBJ2-3; D tentatively reads TRBD1 or TRBD2 (5 bases each). The CDR3 spans 15 residues. Per the germline V gene, CDR1 is MRHNA and CDR2 is SNTAGT. Trimming stripped 0 bases from V and 1 base from J, with 8 bases between. In DNA, the CDR3 is TGTGCCAGCAGTGACTCCAGGGACCGCACAGATACGCAGTATTTT. Amino acids: CASSDSRDRTDTQYF.

This clonotype has a handful of counts. This rearrangement joins TRBV12-3 or TRBV12-4 to TRBJ2-7; no clear D. The CDR3 sequence is 14 residues long. Trimming took off 3 bases at V and 5 bases at J, with 14 bases between the two ends. The CDR3 loop reads CASSFGNPRNEQYF. The CDR3 nucleotides are TGTGCCAGCAGTTTCGGCAACCCCCGGAACGAGCAGTACTTC.